This T cell receptor (beta chain) was observed in a study of blood T cell repertoires in COVID-19. The repertoire was sequenced with immunoSEQ multiplex PCR; TCRdb's copy has only in-frame clones and lacks some. The sample holds roughly 200,000 clones, 80% to 95% seen once. Germline lookup yields CDR1 SGHKS and CDR2 YYEKEE (reference sequence). Trimming took 4 bases from V and 5 from J; bases not matched to a gene: 5. The CDR3 length is 16 residues. This TCR was sampled from a man aged 45-65 years with acute or convalescent COVID-19. The chain links TRBV5-5 to TRBJ2-1; TRBD2 matches at 14 bases. The source material was peripheral blood. The CDR3 DNA follows: TGTGCCAGCAGCGAACTGACTAGCGGGAGGGACAATGAGCAGTTCTTC. Protein product: CASSELTSGRDNEQFF.